This entry features one T cell receptor beta chain sequence. The antigen remains undetermined. Primers included in the PCR were 60 Vbeta and 13 Jbeta primers. Libraries were prepared by immunoSEQ multiplex PCR; TCRdb keeps only in-frame clonotypes and omits some of them. Of fewer than 150,000 clones in the sample, around 79% were seen once. This sample was taken from a study of cytomegalovirus exposure and HLA in healthy donors. The study's findings and limits: Later analysis showed TCR association rates varying by HLA locus, highest for DRB1 and lowest for HLA-C.

This sequence originates from a male donor in good health and CMV-seronegative. Sequencing used PBMCs.

The CDR3 DNA reads as TGTGCCAGCAGCTTAGGGGTAGCGGGGGGGCCCCAACCCAGATATTTT. It is translated as CASSLGVAGGPQPRYF. The rearrangement links TRBV7-6 to TRBJ2-3; 11 bases are a match to TRBD2. V shed 1 base, J shed 15 bases, and the junction held 15 bases outside the gene matches. The CDR3 has 16 amino acids. The V gene's germline CDR1 is SGHVS and CDR2 FNYEAQ.